This T cell receptor beta chain was found in a study of blood T cells in healthy people across ages. A second about 7 to 11 cycle PCR used barcoded and J-beta primers. In TCRdb, the 5' RACE reads were re-called with MiXCR into one record per CDR3 protein. The profile shows some 800,000 distinct CDR3 sequences, about 25% of them singletons. These records were also assigned to another study, of T cells of mothers and their children.

Material: blood. This receptor was taken from a boy between 5 and 17 years old in good health.

CDR3 region: CASSQKRGTTDTQYF. The CDR3 region has the DNA TGTGCCAGCAGCCAAAAGCGGGGGACCACAGATACGCAGTATTTT. V and J are TRBV3-1 and TRBJ2-3; the match to TRBD2 covers 8 bases. This CDR3 comprises 15 residues. The V and J ends lost 2 bases and 2 bases, in that order; junction bases with no gene match: 3. Germline V lookup: CDR1 LGHDT, CDR2 YNNKEL (reference sequence).